This TCR beta chain was captured by sequencing in a study of a mutant IDH1 vaccine in newly diagnosed glioma. On the study more broadly: Eight vaccine doses were administered to patients at weeks 1, 3, 5, 7, 11, 15, 19 and 23. Vaccination began 4-6 weeks post radiotherapy alone, or with temozolomide cycles. The study's findings and limits: Most patients, approximately 93%, showed vaccine-induced immune responses.

As for time point: week 11, during vaccination. A 20-mer mutant IDH1 peptide at 300 ug was injected subcutaneously with topical imiquimod. Worth noting for this clone: Its specificity is unknown.

TCRdb's table, derived via immunoSEQ multiplex PCR, lists solely in-frame clones and lacks some. The table lists 50,000 to 65,000 clones, approximately 84% of them singletons. Trimming shortened V by 7 bases and J by 4 bases, and 7 bases separated the two germline ends. Germline V gene data show CDR1 as MNHEY and CDR2 as SVGAGI. The CDR3 covers 11 residues. The rearrangement joins TRBV6-5 to TRBJ1-1; no clear D. Sequencing was performed on PBMCs, taken from a glioma patient whose treatment included an IDH1 peptide vaccine. The receptor comes from a woman between 50 and 59 years old with glioma. The CDR3 spells CASNRGTEAFF. In DNA, the CDR3 is TGTGCCAGCAACCGGGGCACTGAAGCTTTCTTT.